A single sample is the source of the 2 T cell receptor beta chains below, sequenced in a study of blood T cell repertoires in COVID-19. Sequencing was performed with immunoSEQ multiplex PCR; in TCRdb, only in-frame clones are kept and a portion is missing. In the table there are under 300,000 clones, about 85% of which are singletons. The specimen was PBMCs or T cells enriched from blood (not recorded which). The source of these receptors is a woman aged 45-60 years who had recovered from COVID-19.

This chain uses TRBV7-9 with TRBJ1-4, with a weak D call TRBD1 (6 bases). The CDR3 is 18 residues long. Per germline, CDR1 SEHNR and CDR2 FQNEAQ (reference sequence). Trimming took off 0 bases at V and 8 bases at J, with 22 bases between the two ends. The CDR3 nucleotides are TGTGCCAGCAGCTTAGCGCTTGTTGTTACAGGGCCGGGAGAAAAACTGTTTTTT. Translated, it gives CASSLALVVTGPGEKLFF.

In DNA form, the CDR3 reads TGTGCCAGCATGGGGACAGGCCGCGGCGGGGAGCTGTTTTTT. It is translated as CASMGTGRGGELFF. The chain carries TRBV6-5 and TRBJ2-2; TRBD1 matches 8 bases. The CDR3 has 14 amino acids. The germline CDR1 and CDR2 sequences are MNHEY and SVGAGI. V lost 7 bases to trimming and J lost 7 bases; unmatched junction nucleotides: 8.